This TCR beta chain is drawn from a study of blood T cells in healthy people across ages (dated by TCRdb to 2015 to 2017). Study-wide context: In model experiments, template switching captured about one uniquely barcoded TCR beta cDNA molecule for every two T cells. The donors were divided into four age groups: young (average around 15 years), middle-aged (around 37), aged (under 70) and long-lived (roughly 82). The study analyzed two additional independent replicas of 1 million unique cDNA reads from the same blood draw for two donors, one aged 18 to 29 and one aged 80 or older. The study measured age-related changes in TCR beta repertoire diversity using deep sequencing normalized with unique cDNA molecular identifiers. The investigation overall reported the following: Bulk unsorted PBMC profiling prevented conclusive comparison of naive and antigen-experienced compartments. Estimates of total diversity from one million sequenced T cells were regarded as lower bounds and underestimates. Compared with the aged group, more naive CD4+ T cells, fewer expanded clones and increased TCR diversity were shown by the long-lived group, suggesting age selection. As age increased, observed TCR beta diversity per million T cells dropped in a roughly linear way, and a significant reduction was already evident by age about 36. The percentage of naive T cells measured by flow cytometry correlated strongly with observed TCR beta diversity. Because the CMV infection status of the donors was unknown, age-related changes in expanded clonotypes may potentially have been confounded.

Donors were 39 systemically healthy Caucasian individuals from Russia aged roughly 6 to 95 years. Each donor gave 8 to 10 milliliters of peripheral blood, drawn into EDTA-treated Vacutainer tubes. PBMCs were isolated by Ficoll-Paque density-gradient centrifugation, with at least 6 million obtained per sample. Trizol reagent was used to extract total RNA from the PBMCs, yielding at least 6 micrograms per sample. Naive CD45RAhigh/CD27high T cell percentages were measured by flow cytometry on a PBMC aliquot from every donor. This clonotype was counted only a few times. Its target antigen remains unknown. There are no base qualities to consult, and no much larger clone falls within one base. Library prep was done by 5' RACE. The data were produced on an Illumina HiSeq 2500. A second PCR of roughly 7 to 11 cycles was performed with a sample-barcoded 5' primer and a J-beta primer mix. A template-switch 5' adaptor carrying 12 random nucleotides introduced a unique molecular identifier onto each TCR beta cDNA molecule. Each sample yielded at least 2.5 million CDR3-containing paired-end reads. First-strand cDNA was synthesized from all RNA with the Mint cDNA synthesis kit, primed by a TRBC-specific oligonucleotide. Following uracil-DNA glycosylase treatment, all cDNA underwent a first 18-cycle PCR with the universal primers M1SS and BC2_uni_R. The published analysis was carried out like this. For normalization, 1 million high-quality reads were randomly selected from each sample, with every read carrying a distinct molecular identifier. Reads with shared molecular identifiers were discarded instead of being binned into consensus sequences. MiTCR, set to a Q25 quality threshold and the strictest error-elimination algorithm, was used for CDR3 identification, clonotype clustering and error correction. A nonparametric unseen species model with Euler transformation was used to estimate lower-bound total TCR beta diversity. Starting from the raw public reads, TCRdb applied fastp trimming at Q25, assembled clones with MiXCR and retained in-frame beta chains. Each CDR3 protein gets just one entry, which takes the most common genes and DNA from the rows behind it. The V and J calls, along with clone size, are taken from TCRdb and not from the paper's own processing. The table for this sample lists roughly 800,000 distinct CDR3 sequences; 20% to 30% of them were counted only once. The ten top clones hold around 3% of the sample.

The CDR3, cysteine through phenylalanine, is 14 amino acids long. Only the CDR3 region is kept as DNA, spanning 42 bases read in frame from base 1. V loses 0 bases, J loses 3 bases, and the germline ends lie 11 bases apart. For CDR1 and CDR2, the germline V gene (reference sequence) lists DFQATT and SNEGSKA. Another study also made use of these data, one on T cells of mothers and their children. As described in the second report: Nine systemically healthy Caucasian individuals served as donors, namely three mothers together with their six children. cDNA synthesis used all of the extracted RNA, with 1.5 ug of RNA in each 15 ul reaction. In the second PCR, the M1S primer introduced both the sample barcodes and 2-4 random nucleotides. Over 10 million TCR beta CDR3 reads came from each mother, compared with about 3.2 million reads from each child. In both related and unrelated pairs, thymic selection shapes the output of TCR recombination in a similar way, with inherited differences having only a minor effect. Normalized repertoire overlap was always slightly but never significantly higher in related than unrelated mother-child pairs. No persistent microchimeric T cell clones were found, with a detection sensitivity of roughly 92 clones per million clonotypes. The study used deep NGS to compare TCR beta repertoires of mothers and children, seeking features distinguishing related mother-child pairs from unrelated individuals. On average, the children were approximately 12 +/- 4 years old, while the mothers were about 37 +/- 4 years old. After adapter ligation was performed with NEBNext reagents, the libraries were sequenced on an Illumina HiSeq 2000 with 100+100 nt paired-end reads. To prevent cross-contamination, the mother and child libraries were prepared a month apart and were sequenced in separate runs. Each donor had between roughly 500,000 and 2,100,000 distinct TCR beta clonotypes identified. Naive TCR beta clonotypes were estimated from low-frequency clonotypes matched to each donor's FACS-determined naive share, without sorting.

This TCR was recovered from a boy aged 5-17 years in good health. Sample: blood. Here the chain combines TRBV20-1 and TRBJ2-5, and perhaps TRBD1 as D gene, on 6 matching bases. The nucleotide sequence is TGCAGTGCTAGAGAGGGTGCAGGGGAAGAGACCCAGTACTTC. Its protein reads: CSAREGAGEETQYF.